What follows is one TCR beta chain and its context. Assay: immunoSEQ multiplex PCR; the TCRdb copy retains only in-frame clones and omits some. The repertoire includes tens of thousands of clones, approximately 91% of them detected once, and 1.4% sits in the top ten. This entry belongs to a study of T cell changes during pregnancy in multiple sclerosis. The source was peripheral blood, collected in the third trimester of pregnancy. This TCR derives from a female donor with multiple sclerosis, enrolled in a pregnancy study.

For the CDR3, the DNA is TGTGCCAGCAGTTTAGCAGGAACGAACATTCAGTACTTC. This gives the protein CASSLAGTNIQYF. V is TRBV28 and J is TRBJ2-4; D ambiguous. CDR1 and CDR2 from the germline V gene are MDHEN and SYDVKM. V lost 2 bases and J lost 7, with 9 bases in between. The CDR3 has 13 amino acids.